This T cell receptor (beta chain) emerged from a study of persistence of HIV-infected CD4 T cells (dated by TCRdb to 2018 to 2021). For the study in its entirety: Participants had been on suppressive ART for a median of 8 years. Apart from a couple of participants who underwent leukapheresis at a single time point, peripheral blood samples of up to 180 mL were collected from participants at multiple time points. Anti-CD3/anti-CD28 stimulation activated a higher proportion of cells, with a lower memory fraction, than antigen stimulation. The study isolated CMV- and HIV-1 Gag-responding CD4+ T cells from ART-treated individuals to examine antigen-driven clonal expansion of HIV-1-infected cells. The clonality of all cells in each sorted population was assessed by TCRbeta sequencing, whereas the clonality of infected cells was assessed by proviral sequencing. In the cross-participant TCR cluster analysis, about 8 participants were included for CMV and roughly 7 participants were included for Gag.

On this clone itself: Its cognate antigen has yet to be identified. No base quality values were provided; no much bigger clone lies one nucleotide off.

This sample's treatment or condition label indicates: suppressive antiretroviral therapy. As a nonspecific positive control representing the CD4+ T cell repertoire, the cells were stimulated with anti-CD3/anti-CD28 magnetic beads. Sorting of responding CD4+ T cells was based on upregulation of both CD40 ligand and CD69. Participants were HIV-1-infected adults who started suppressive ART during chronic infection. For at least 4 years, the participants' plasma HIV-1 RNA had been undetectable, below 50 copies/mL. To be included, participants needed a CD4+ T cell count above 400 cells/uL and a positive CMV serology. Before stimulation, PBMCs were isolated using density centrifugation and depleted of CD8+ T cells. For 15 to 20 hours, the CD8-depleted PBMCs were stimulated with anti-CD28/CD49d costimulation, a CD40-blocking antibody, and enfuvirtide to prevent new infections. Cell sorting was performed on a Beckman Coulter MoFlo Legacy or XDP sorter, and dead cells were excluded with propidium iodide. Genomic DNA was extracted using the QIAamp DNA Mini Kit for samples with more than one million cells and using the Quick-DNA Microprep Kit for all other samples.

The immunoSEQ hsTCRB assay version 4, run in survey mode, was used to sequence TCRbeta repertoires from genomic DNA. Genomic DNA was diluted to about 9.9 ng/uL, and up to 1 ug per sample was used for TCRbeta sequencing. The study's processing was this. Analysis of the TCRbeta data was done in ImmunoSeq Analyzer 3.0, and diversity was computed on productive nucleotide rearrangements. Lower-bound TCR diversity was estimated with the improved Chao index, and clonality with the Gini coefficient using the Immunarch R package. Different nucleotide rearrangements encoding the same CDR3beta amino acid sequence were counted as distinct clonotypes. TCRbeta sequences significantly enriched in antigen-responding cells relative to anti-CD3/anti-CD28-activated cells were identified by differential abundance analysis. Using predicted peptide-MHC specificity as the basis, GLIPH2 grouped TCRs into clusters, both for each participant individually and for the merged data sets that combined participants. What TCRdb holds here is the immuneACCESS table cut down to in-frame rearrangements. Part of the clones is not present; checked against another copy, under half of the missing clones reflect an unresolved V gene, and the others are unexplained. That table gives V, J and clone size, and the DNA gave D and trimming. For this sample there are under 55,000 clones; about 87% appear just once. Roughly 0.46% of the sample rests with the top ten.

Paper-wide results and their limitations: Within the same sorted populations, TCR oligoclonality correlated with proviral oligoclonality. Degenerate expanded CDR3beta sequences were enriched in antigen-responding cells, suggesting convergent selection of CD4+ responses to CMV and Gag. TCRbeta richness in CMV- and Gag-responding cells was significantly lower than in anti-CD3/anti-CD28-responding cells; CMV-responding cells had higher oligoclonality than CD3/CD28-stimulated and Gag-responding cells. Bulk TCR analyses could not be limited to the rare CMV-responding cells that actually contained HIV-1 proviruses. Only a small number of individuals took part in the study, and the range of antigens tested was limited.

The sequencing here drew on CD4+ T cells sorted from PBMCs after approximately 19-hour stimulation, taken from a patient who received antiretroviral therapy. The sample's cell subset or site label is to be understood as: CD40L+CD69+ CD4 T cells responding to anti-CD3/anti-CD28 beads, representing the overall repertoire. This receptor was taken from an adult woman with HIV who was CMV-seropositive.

CDR3 protein: CASSFGSEGYTQYF. The DNA sequence reads TGCGCCAGCAGCTTCGGTAGCGAAGGATATACGCAGTATTTT. The chain was built from TRBV5-1 and TRBJ2-3; the D gene is perhaps TRBD2, on 5 matching bases. Deletion took 2 bases off V and 7 bases off J, with a span of 14 bases between the germline ends. The CDR3 covers 14 residues, taking in both the cysteine and the phenylalanine. Only the CDR3 portion is preserved as DNA: 42 bases, with reading frame beginning at the first base. CDR1 and CDR2, per the germline V gene, are SGHRS and YFSETQ.